This T cell receptor (beta chain) was identified during a study of T cell therapy after organ transplantation. On the study more broadly: Up to 6 doses were given at 2-week intervals.

The assay was immunoSEQ multiplex PCR, and TCRdb's table has in-frame clones only and misses some. The data hold 20,000 or so clones, with around 82% observed a single time. Study-wide points: Minimal repertoire change after therapy followed marked pretherapy expansions in nonresponders.

There are 13 residues in the CDR3. CDR1 and CDR2 (germline): SGHDN, FVKESK. V dropped 6 bases and J dropped 4 bases, with 12 bases sitting between them. The time point: 4-8 weeks after completion of therapy. Only a few counts were recorded for this clone. The antigen remains undetermined. The sequence was obtained from a human patient who had received a solid organ transplant and had CMV disease. The graft donor may have contributed some T cells. This chain links TRBV14 with TRBJ1-1; D possibly corresponds to TRBD1 (6 bases). Here the sequenced sample was CD8+ T cells from blood, taken after autologous CMV-specific T cell therapy. The CDR3 DNA reads TGTGCCAGCAGTGAGGGGGACGGCACTGAAGCTTTCTTT. Residues: CASSEGDGTEAFF.